The sequence of this T cell receptor beta chain was determined in a study of CD4 T cells in relation to SARS-CoV-2 and coronaviruses. Study as a whole: The negative reference was HIV-1 Nef peptide pool or peptide-free culture. The HLA restriction of the shared crossreactive spike epitopes was mapped.

The length of the CDR3 is 14 residues. In germline, CDR1 is MNHEY, CDR2 SVGAGI. Trimming removed 5 bases at V and 1 base at J, with 11 bases between. Some clones are missing from TCRdb's copy, which holds only in-frame ones; the method was immunoSEQ multiplex PCR. This sample has about 23,000 clones, with more than 75% found just once. Regarding this clone: Its specificity is not known.

The unexposed donors gave CD4+ T cells in 2011-2018, prior to COVID-19. After more than eight days of culture, CD4+ T cells were isolated. Each well had around 2.2 million PBMCs in about 5% human AB serum with IL-2. The study, taken as a whole, reports: Approximately 65% of donors had memory CD4+ clonotypes crossrecognizing SARS-CoV-2 and common cold coronavirus spike.

Sequencing used CD4+ T cells from PBMCs, cultured in vitro. The chain is built from TRBV6-5 and TRBJ1-1; D gene ambiguous. The receptor's source is a human donor in good health. CDR3 in DNA: TGTGCCAGCAGTACCTACACAGCGAACACTGAAGCTTTCTTT. Its protein product is CASSTYTANTEAFF.